Listed here are 27 T cell receptor beta chains from one sample, sequenced in a study of blood T cells in healthy people across ages (dated by TCRdb to 2014 to 2015). The library was prepared using 5' RACE. The sequencer was an Illumina HiSeq 2500. The second PCR ran for roughly 7 to 12 cycles and used a J-beta primer mix along with a sample-barcoded 5' primer. The public reads were reprocessed in TCRdb via fastp at Q25 and MiXCR, keeping in-frame beta chains. Each CDR3 protein appears once, grouped with its most common genes and DNA. The sample yields more than 700,000 distinct CDR3 sequences; roughly 46% were counted once. The ten largest account for about a sixth of the sample. Sequenced: blood. The receptors shown here come from a man older than 75 in good health.

The DNA for the CDR3 is TGTGCCAGCAGTTATGGGAGCCCTCCTGAAGCTTTCTTT. It is translated as CASSYGSPPEAFF. The chain recombines TRBV6-2 or TRBV6-3 with TRBJ1-1, with D unclear. V was pared by 3 bases and J by 6 bases, with 11 bases between. CDR1 is MNHEY, CDR2 SVGEGT, per germline. The CDR3 is 13 amino acids.

This clonotype came up once. This sequence joins TRBV20-1 and TRBJ2-7; 9 nucleotides align to TRBD1. The CDR3 runs 13 residues. Germline V gene sequence: CDR1 DFQATT, CDR2 SNEGSKA (reference sequence). With V trimmed by 5 bases and J by 3 bases, 5 bases remained unmatched. CDR3 sequence reads: CSAGRQGGYEQYF. DNA for the CDR3: TGCAGTGCTGGGAGACAGGGGGGCTACGAGCAGTACTTC.

This clonotype was observed many times. The V gene is TRBV2, the J gene TRBJ2-3, with 12 bases aligning to TRBD2. V shed 7 bases and J 2 bases; nucleotides not matched to a gene: 7. The germline gives CDR1 SNHLY, CDR2 FYNNEI. The CDR3 has 16 residues. The CDR3 DNA reads TGTGCCAGCAAAGTTCTAGCGGGAGGGCCCACAGATACGCAGTATTTT. Protein product: CASKVLAGGPTDTQYF. Full variable domain (outside the CDR3, taken from reference TRBV2 and TRBJ2-3): EPEVTQTPSHQVTQMGQEVILRCVPISNHLYFYWYRQILGQKVEFLVSFYNNEISEKSEIFDDQFSVERPDGSNFTLKIRSTKLEDSAMYFCASKVLAGGPTDTQYFGPGTRLTVL.

The chain carries TRBV10-3 and TRBJ2-3; TRBD1 is a possible D gene (5 bases). This CDR3 region has 15 residues. The V and J ends lost 8 bases and 3 bases respectively, with 18 bases between them. The germline V gene has CDR1 ENHRY and CDR2 SYGVKD. The CDR3 is CAISSPGKGTDTQYF. The CDR3, as DNA: TGTGCCATCTCCAGCCCAGGGAAGGGGACAGATACGCAGTATTTT.

The chain combines TRBV2 with TRBJ2-1, with 10 nucleotides matching TRBD2. With 9 bases clipped from V and 3 bases from J, the junction kept 8 bases outside the gene matches. The CDR3 length is 15 residues. Germline assignment: CDR1 SNHLY and CDR2 FYNNEI. The CDR3 DNA is TGTGCCAGTTCTGAGAGCGGGAGGGGCTACAATGAGCAGTTCTTC. Its protein product is CASSESGRGYNEQFF.

CDR3 in amino acids: CASSLTSGSTYNEQFF. The DNA of the CDR3 is TGTGCCAGCAGCTTAACTAGCGGGAGCACCTACAATGAGCAGTTCTTC. This chain uses TRBV7-2 with TRBJ2-1, with 11 bases identical to TRBD2. Trimming at V came to 2 bases and at J to 2 bases, leaving 2 bases not matched to a gene. The germline V gene has CDR1 SGHTA and CDR2 FQGNSA. CDR3 length equals 16 residues.

V and J are TRBV5-1 and TRBJ1-2; D is undetermined. Germline loops: CDR1 SGHRS, CDR2 YFSETQ. V was pared by 0 bases and J by 6 bases, with 9 bases between. The CDR3 totals 13 residues. The CDR3 here is CASSLVGYDGYTF. The CDR3 bases are TGCGCCAGCAGCTTGGTGGGCTATGATGGCTACACCTTC.

The chain employs TRBV20-1 and TRBJ1-2; D is possibly TRBD1 (5 bases). Germline V CDR1 and CDR2: DFQATT, SNEGSKA (reference sequence). The V gene lost 6 bases and the J gene lost 6 bases, with 14 bases spanning the gap. This CDR3 has 12 residues. The CDR3 region has the DNA TGCAGTGCCCCGCCGGGGACTAATGGCTACACCTTC. Translated, it gives CSAPPGTNGYTF.

About this clonotype itself: One junction end does not reproduce the germline sequence, and a read error may be involved. The V call is TRBV14, the J call TRBJ2-5; D ambiguous. The germline V gene has CDR1 SGHDN and CDR2 FVKESK. The CDR3 has 15 residues. CDR3 nucleotide sequence: TGTGCCAGCGGCCAACACCCTCTGGGATACAATGAGCAGTACTTC. Its translation is CASGQHPLGYNEQYF.

This chain joins TRBV6-2 or TRBV6-3 and TRBJ2-3, with D possibly TRBD1 on 6 matching bases. V lost 2 bases and J 3 bases, leaving 9 bases between the germline ends. Per germline, CDR1 MNHEY and CDR2 SVGEGT. The CDR3 consists of 14 residues. Here the CDR3 reads CASSYRDTTDTQYF. DNA of the CDR3: TGTGCCAGCAGTTACCGGGACACTACAGATACGCAGTATTTT.

The chain carries TRBV4-1 and TRBJ2-7; TRBD2 aligns across 9 bases. TRBJ2-5 explains the end of the DNA better; the J call may be wrong. CDR1 is MGHRA and CDR2 is YSYEKL in the germline V gene. This CDR3 is 15 amino acids long. The CDR3, as DNA: TGCGCCAGCAGCCAAGAGGGACTAGCACGAGAGACCCAGTACTTC. Translation gives CASSQEGLARETQYF.

This clonotype was counted only a few times. The chain carries TRBV6-5 and TRBJ1-2; 10 nucleotides line up with TRBD1. This CDR3 comprises 13 residues. The V gene's germline CDR1 is MNHEY and CDR2 SVGAGI. Trimming at V came to 5 bases and at J to 7 bases, leaving 4 bases not matched to a gene. CDR3 sequence: CASSDGDRGGYTF. CDR3 bases: TGTGCCAGCAGTGACGGGGACAGGGGTGGCTACACCTTC.

The chain employs TRBV12-3 or TRBV12-4 and TRBJ2-5, with D possibly called TRBD1 or TRBD2 (5 bases each). TRBJ2-7 matches the DNA end more closely, so the J call is doubtful. This CDR3 is built from 16 residues. The CDR3 protein is CASSPGRTYLVYEQYF. CDR3 DNA sequence: TGTGCCAGCAGTCCGGGGCGGACATACTTAGTTTACGAGCAGTACTTC.

This rearrangement joins TRBV5-5 to TRBJ2-7, with D unresolved. Deletions cut 0 bases from V and 10 bases from J, with 14 bases between. The CDR3 is made up of 13 amino acids. Germline values: CDR1 SGHKS, CDR2 YYEKEE (reference sequence). CDR3 DNA: TGTGCCAGCAGCTTGGTAGTCCGCTCGGACCAGTACTTC. Amino acid sequence: CASSLVVRSDQYF.

This clonotype has more than one count but fewer than ten. The V and J genes are TRBV6-1 and TRBJ2-5; the D gene is possibly TRBD2 (5 bases). CDR3 length equals 15 residues. V was clipped by 4 bases and J by 5 bases, with 17 bases between them. From germline, CDR1 is MNHNS and CDR2 SASEGT. The CDR3 loop is CASSATGLLAETQYF. The CDR3 DNA reads TGTGCCAGCAGTGCCACGGGCTTGCTAGCCGAGACCCAGTACTTC.

V and J are TRBV4-1 and TRBJ2-1, with D uncertain. This CDR3 comprises 19 residues. Germline V gene sequence: CDR1 MGHRA, CDR2 YSYEKL. V was cut by 1 base and J by 6 bases, with 25 bases left in between. The CDR3 nucleotides are TGCGCCAGCAGCCAAGGATTCGGTAGGGCTTCCGGGCTTGGCAATGAGCAGTTCTTC. Amino acids: CASSQGFGRASGLGNEQFF.

This clonotype turned up a few times. The chain uses TRBV5-1 and TRBJ2-3; D gene unclear. Per germline, CDR1 SGHRS and CDR2 YFSETQ. CDR3 length: 13 amino acids. V was cut by 4 bases and J by 2 bases, with 8 bases left in between. The CDR3 loop reads CASSESNTDTQYF. In DNA form, the CDR3 reads TGCGCCAGCAGCGAGTCTAACACAGATACGCAGTATTTT.

The sample holds a few counts of this clonotype. The chain employs TRBV11-3 and TRBJ2-7; 14 nucleotides line up with TRBD2. The length of the CDR3 is 16 residues. Germline CDR1 reads SGHNT; CDR2 reads YENEEA. The junction had 10 bases not matched to a gene; V was cut back by 5 bases and J by 7 bases. The DNA for the CDR3 is TGTGCCAGCAGCAAAGGGACTAGCGGGAGAGGCGATGAGCAGTACTTC. Translating it yields CASSKGTSGRGDEQYF.

The J gene is TRBJ2-7, the V gene TRBV29-1; TRBD2 matches at 12 bases. The CDR3 extends over 16 amino acids. Germline V gives CDR1 SQVTM, CDR2 ANQGSEA. The V segment lost 8 bases and the J segment 7 bases; nucleotides outside the gene matches: 18. The CDR3 sequence: CSPPFLTSGREDEQYF. DNA for the CDR3: TGCAGCCCCCCTTTCCTGACTAGCGGGAGAGAGGATGAGCAGTACTTC.

This clonotype was detected ten times or more. The chain couples TRBV20-1 to TRBJ1-6; 8 positions match TRBD1. The germline gives CDR1 DFQATT, CDR2 SNEGSKA (reference sequence). V dropped 6 bases and J dropped 7; count of bases not matched to a gene: 20. CDR3 length: 18 residues. Here the CDR3 DNA reads TGCAGTGCAGTCCGATACTGGGGACAGGAGACACAAAATTCACCCCTCCACTTT. Its translation is CSAVRYWGQETQNSPLHF.

This chain joins TRBV20-1 and TRBJ2-3; D possibly matches TRBD1 or TRBD2 (5 bases each). Germline CDR1 and CDR2: DFQATT and SNEGSKA (reference sequence). The CDR3 contains 15 residues. V dropped 4 bases and J dropped 2 bases, with 16 bases sitting between them. This CDR3 is CSATLSTDYTDTQYF. The CDR3 region has the DNA TGCAGTGCTACCTTATCGACAGACTACACAGATACGCAGTATTTT.

This rearrangement joins TRBV29-1 to TRBJ2-4, with D perhaps matching TRBD2 (6 bases). The J call may not be correct, given that the DNA end is closer to TRBJ2-7. The germline V gene has CDR1 SQVTM and CDR2 ANQGSEA. The CDR3 consists of 12 residues. The CDR3 sequence: CSVWSGRYEQYF. Here the CDR3 DNA reads TGCAGCGTGTGGTCAGGGAGGTACGAGCAGTACTTC.

This clonotype was recorded a few times. A much larger clone lies one base from this, so it may be a read error. CDR3 amino acids: CATSRDLGTSGIPEQFF. The CDR3 region has the DNA TGTGCCACCAGCAGAGATTTGGGGACTAGCGGAATCCCCGAGCAGTTCTTC. The chain uses TRBV15 and TRBJ2-1, with 11 bases fitting TRBD2. In germline, CDR1 is LNHNV, CDR2 YYDKDF (reference sequence). J gave up 10 bases and V 0 bases, and 11 bases lay outside the gene matches. This CDR3 comprises 17 residues.

The J gene is TRBJ2-7, the V gene TRBV6-5; 8 nucleotides line up with TRBD2. Germline V CDR1 and CDR2: MNHEY, SVGAGI. This CDR3 comprises 15 residues. J lost 0 bases, V lost 6 bases, and 7 bases had no gene match. CDR3 loop: CASSDSGMSSYEQYF. In DNA form, the CDR3 reads TGTGCCAGCAGCGATAGCGGGATGAGCTCCTACGAGCAGTACTTC.

The chain is built from TRBV10-2 and TRBJ1-5; D call uncertain. CDR3 length equals 15 residues. The V gene's germline CDR1 is WSHSY and CDR2 SAAADI. V lost 0 bases and J lost 0, with 6 bases in between. In nucleotides, the CDR3 is TGCGCCAGCAGTGAGTCGAGGACTAGCAATCAGCCCCAGCATTTT. Translation gives CASSESRTSNQPQHF.

This clonotype has a handful of counts. The chain carries TRBV29-1 and TRBJ1-1; TRBD1 is a possible D gene (6 bases). There are 13 residues in the CDR3. Trimming took off 6 bases at V and 4 bases at J, with 15 bases between the two ends. From germline, CDR1 is SQVTM and CDR2 ANQGSEA. CDR3 bases: TGCAGCGTGAGAACAGGGAGAGGCACTGAAGCTTTCTTT. This translates into CSVRTGRGTEAFF.

Note on this clonotype: One end of the junction does not line up with germline, which may come from a read error. The chain couples TRBV7-2 to TRBJ2-7; D ambiguous. The CDR3 consists of 14 residues. Germline assignment: CDR1 SGHTA and CDR2 FQGNSA. CDR3 in DNA: TGTGCCAGCAGCTTAGATGGTCGTTCCTACGAGCAGCACTTC. Its translation is CASSLDGRSYEQHF. The full variable domain, its missing parts supplied by reference TRBV7-2 and TRBJ2-7, is GAGVSQSPSNKVTEKGKDVELRCDPISGHTALYWYRQSLGQGLEFLIYFQGNSAPDKSGLPSDRFSAERTGGSVSTLTIQRTQQEDSAVYLCASSLDGRSYEQHFGPGTRLTVT.